These 32 T cell receptor beta chains originate from one sample sequenced in a study of CD8 T cells in Susac syndrome. A quantity of about 0.5 to 1 ug RNA underwent reverse transcription using random hexamers. One entry per CDR3 protein, called by TCRdb with MiXCR from the immunoSEQ multiplex PCR reads. The top ten clones hold just under 0.4% of a sample with tens of thousands of distinct CDR3 sequences, about 95% of them seen once. Sequences were obtained from CD8+ T cells from PBMCs. The source is a human donor with multiple sclerosis.

V gene TRBV19 combines with J gene TRBJ2-1, with 8 bases lining up with TRBD1. Looked up from germline, CDR1 is LNHDA and CDR2 is SQIVND (reference sequence). The CDR3 is 15 residues long. Germline trimming cut 3 bases from V and 5 bases from J; bases unmatched to any gene: 6. The CDR3 DNA follows: TGTGCCAGTAGTATTTCCGGGACAGGCAACAATGAGCAGTTCTTC. The encoded protein is CASSISGTGNNEQFF.

The genes are TRBV7-2 and TRBJ2-7; D possibly matches TRBD1 or TRBD2 (5 bases each). The CDR3 is made up of 14 amino acids. V was trimmed by 0 bases and J by 2 bases, leaving 8 bases between them. Germline V lookup: CDR1 SGHTA, CDR2 FQGNSA. CDR3 coding DNA: TGTGCCAGCAGCTTAGCCGGGGACCCCTACGAGCAGTACTTC. It specifies CASSLAGDPYEQYF. Drawing the rest from reference TRBV7-2 and TRBJ2-7, the complete variable domain is GAGVSQSPSNKVTEKGKDVELRCDPISGHTALYWYRQSLGQGLEFLIYFQGNSAPDKSGLPSDRFSAERTGGSVSTLTIQRTQQEDSAVYLCASSLAGDPYEQYFGPGTRLTVT.

The V gene is TRBV11-2, the J gene TRBJ2-3, with TRBD2 identical over 11 bases. Trimming took 1 base from V and 5 from J; bases not matched to a gene: 8. The CDR3 consists of 17 residues. Germline loops: CDR1 SGHAT, CDR2 FQNNGV. The CDR3 nucleotides read TGTGCCAGCAGCTTAGGAACTAGCGGGGGCCCCAGAGATACGCAGTATTTT. This translates into CASSLGTSGGPRDTQYF.

V gene TRBV11-2 combines with J gene TRBJ2-1, with 9 positions matching TRBD1. The V gene's germline CDR1 is SGHAT and CDR2 FQNNGV. Trimming took 6 bases from V and 7 from J; bases not matched to a gene: 13. This CDR3 contains 16 residues. CDR3 sequence reads: CASSPRDRVTGNEQFF. CDR3 coding DNA: TGTGCCAGCAGTCCCCGGGACAGGGTCACAGGGAATGAGCAGTTCTTC.

CDR3 DNA: TGCGCCAGCAGCCAAGCAATAGGACGAGCGCCCACAGATACGCAGTATTTT. Translating it yields CASSQAIGRAPTDTQYF. The chain has TRBV4-1 and TRBJ2-3; D is unresolved. The CDR3 runs 17 residues. The V and J ends lost 1 base and 2 bases respectively, with 16 bases between them. Germline assignment: CDR1 MGHRA and CDR2 YSYEKL.

The chain links TRBV12-3 or TRBV12-4 to TRBJ2-7; D is possibly TRBD2 (5 bases). This CDR3 spans 13 amino acids. Trimming stripped 5 bases from V and 0 bases from J, with 8 bases between. The CDR3 region is CASSHGDSYEQYF. Here the CDR3 DNA reads TGTGCCAGCAGTCACGGGGACTCCTACGAGCAGTACTTC.

The chain employs TRBV11-2 and TRBJ1-1; D possibly corresponds to TRBD1 (6 bases). V gave up 5 bases and J gave up 0 bases, with 16 bases separating them. This CDR3 spans 16 amino acids. Germline V CDR1 and CDR2: SGHAT, FQNNGV. CDR3 region: CASSPGQQGMNTEAFF. CDR3 DNA sequence: TGTGCCAGCAGCCCTGGACAGCAGGGTATGAACACTGAAGCTTTCTTT.

The chain couples TRBV29-1 to TRBJ2-7, with D maybe TRBD2 (6 bases). The CDR3 runs 13 residues. The germline V gene encodes CDR1 SQVTM and CDR2 ANQGSEA. Trimming pared 6 bases from V and 1 base from J, leaving 13 bases between. The CDR3 spells CSVGDSGSYEQYF. The CDR3 DNA reads TGCAGCGTGGGGGATAGCGGTTCCTACGAGCAGTACTTC.

In its sample, this clonotype was seen a few times. J is TRBJ1-5 and V is TRBV18; 8 bases agree with TRBD1. The V segment lost 5 bases and the J segment 5 bases; nucleotides outside the gene matches: 5. This CDR3 region has 14 residues. The germline CDR1 and CDR2 sequences are KGHSH and LQKENI. CDR3 loop: CASSLGQGDQPQHF. The CDR3 region has the DNA TGTGCCAGCTCATTAGGACAGGGTGATCAGCCCCAGCATTTT. The variable domain in full, with the rest retrieved from reference TRBV18 and TRBJ1-5, is NAGVMQNPRHLVRRRGQEARLRCSPMKGHSHVYWYRQLPEEGLKFMVYLQKENIIDESGMPKERFSAEFPKEGPSILRIQQVVRGDSAAYFCASSLGQGDQPQHFGDGTRLSIL.

This chain connects TRBV12-3 or TRBV12-4 to TRBJ2-2, with 15 bases that match TRBD2. This CDR3 comprises 17 residues. Trimming at V came to 7 bases and at J to 4 bases, leaving 7 bases not matched to a gene. The CDR3 bases are TGTGCCAGCAATCCGGGACTAGCGGGAGGCTTCACCGGGGAGCTGTTTTTT. It specifies CASNPGLAGGFTGELFF.

This sequence joins TRBV30 and TRBJ2-7; D possibly corresponds to TRBD2 (7 bases). V was shortened by 8 bases and J by 7 bases, with 21 bases between the two germline ends. The CDR3 spans 13 residues. Germline V lookup: CDR1 GTSNPN, CDR2 SVGIG (reference sequence). Here the CDR3 DNA reads TGTGCCGGCAGGGTCTCCGGGGGGCTAGAGCAGTACTTC. It yields the protein CAGRVSGGLEQYF.

This sequence joins TRBV6-2 or TRBV6-3 and TRBJ1-6; 8 bases align to TRBD1. The CDR3 covers 16 residues. The ends lost 2 bases at V and 7 bases at J; junction bases unmatched: 7. Per germline, CDR1 MNHEY and CDR2 SVGEGT. CDR3 bases: TGTGCCAGCAGTTACGGTCAGGGGGCCAGGAATTCACCCCTCCACTTT. This codes for CASSYGQGARNSPLHF.

The CDR3 is CASSGGTGPYEQYF. DNA of the CDR3: TGTGCCAGCAGCGGAGGGACAGGGCCGTACGAGCAGTACTTC. V gene TRBV3-1 combines with J gene TRBJ2-7; the match to TRBD1 covers 9 bases. Germline values: CDR1 LGHDT, CDR2 YNNKEL (reference sequence). This CDR3 spans 14 amino acids. V shed 5 bases, J shed 4 bases, and the junction held 6 bases outside the gene matches.

The rearrangement links TRBV7-9 to TRBJ1-5, with D unclear. The length of the CDR3 is 15 residues. The germline CDR1 and CDR2 sequences are SEHNR and FQNEAQ (reference sequence). V lost 4 bases and J lost 0, with 10 bases in between. The chain's CDR3 is CASSSTEDSNQPQHF. CDR3 nucleotides: TGTGCCAGCAGCTCTACAGAAGATAGCAATCAGCCCCAGCATTTT.

The J gene is TRBJ1-2, the V gene TRBV6-1, with D unresolved. This CDR3 spans 12 amino acids. The germline V and J ends were trimmed by 5 bases and 4 bases, with 8 bases remaining between them. Germline loops: CDR1 MNHNS, CDR2 SASEGT. The CDR3, as DNA: TGTGCCAGCAGTCAACCTAGCTATGGCTACACCTTC. Translation: CASSQPSYGYTF.

V usage is TRBV19 and J usage is TRBJ2-2; unclear D gene. The CDR3 contains 15 residues. Trimming pared 6 bases from V and 6 bases from J, leaving 17 bases between. CDR1 LNHDA and CDR2 SQIVND come from the germline V gene (reference sequence). CDR3 nucleotides: TGTGCCAGTAGCCATGGGTTAACGCGCTCCGGGGAGCTGTTTTTT. Translated: CASSHGLTRSGELFF.

This chain connects TRBV6-5 to TRBJ1-2, with D possibly TRBD1 on 5 matching bases. V lost 6 bases and J lost 6, with 14 bases in between. Germline-derived CDR1 and CDR2 are MNHEY and SVGAGI. The CDR3 covers 13 residues. The CDR3 nucleotides are TGTGCCAGCAGCCCCGGGGCCGCCCATGGCTACACCTTC. Its protein product is CASSPGAAHGYTF.

This sequence joins TRBV27 and TRBJ2-1; tentative D call: TRBD1 (5 bases). Trimming stripped 7 bases from V and 9 bases from J, with 10 bases between. The CDR3 runs 11 residues. Germline CDR1 MNHEY, CDR2 SMNVEV (reference sequence). The CDR3 loop reads CASTQGVEQFF. The CDR3 bases are TGTGCCAGCACCCAGGGTGTTGAGCAGTTCTTC.

The chain has TRBV7-9 and TRBJ1-1, with D tentatively TRBD1 (5 bases). V shed 2 bases and J shed 1 base, with 8 bases lying between them. Germline lookup yields CDR1 SEHNR and CDR2 FQNEAQ (reference sequence). CDR3 length equals 14 residues. The CDR3 DNA follows: TGTGCCAGCAGCTTAAGTCAGGGGAACACTGAAGCTTTCTTT. It is translated as CASSLSQGNTEAFF.

The chain links TRBV12-3 or TRBV12-4 to TRBJ2-2; D possibly corresponds to TRBD2 (5 bases). V was pared by 4 bases and J by 3 bases, with 9 bases between. The CDR3 covers 14 residues. The CDR3 DNA sequence: TGTGCCAGCAGTTCAACGGGGTACACCGGGGAGCTGTTTTTT. This codes for CASSSTGYTGELFF.

The CDR3 sequence is CASSLSAGWGEQFF. The CDR3 DNA reads as TGTGCCAGCAGTTTATCGGCAGGGTGGGGCGAGCAGTTCTTC. V and J are TRBV27 and TRBJ2-1; maybe TRBD1 (5 bases). The CDR3 spans 14 residues. The germline CDR1 and CDR2 sequences are MNHEY and SMNVEV (reference sequence). V shed 0 bases and J shed 10 bases, with 13 bases lying between them.

This chain joins TRBV20-1 and TRBJ2-7; 12 nucleotides agree with TRBD1. The CDR3 is 16 residues long. The V segment lost 0 bases and the J segment 6 bases; nucleotides outside the gene matches: 9. CDR1 and CDR2 from the germline V gene are DFQATT and SNEGSKA (reference sequence). The CDR3 loop reads CSARDPTGTGGAEQYF. The DNA for the CDR3 is TGCAGTGCTAGAGATCCGACCGGGACAGGGGGCGCCGAGCAGTACTTC.

The chain links TRBV29-1 to TRBJ1-2, with 7 bases lining up with TRBD1. CDR3 size: 15 residues. The germline CDR1 and CDR2 sequences are SQVTM and ANQGSEA. J lost 2 bases, V lost 6 bases, and 12 bases had no gene match. The CDR3 DNA is TGCAGCGTAGGGACAGAAATCGCCTTCAACTATGGCTACACCTTC. This sequence encodes CSVGTEIAFNYGYTF.

The rearrangement uses TRBV7-9 and TRBJ1-3, with D unclear. V was shortened by 0 bases and J by 0 bases, with 9 bases between the two germline ends. In germline, CDR1 is SEHNR, CDR2 FQNEAQ (reference sequence). The length of the CDR3 is 16 residues. CDR3 in DNA: TGTGCCAGCAGCTTAGCAAGGAGATCCTCTGGAAACACCATATATTTT. As protein: CASSLARRSSGNTIYF. Full variable domain (remainder filled in from reference TRBV7-9 and TRBJ1-3): DTGVSQNPRHKITKRGQNVTFRCDPISEHNRLYWYRQTLGQGPEFLTYFQNEAQLEKSRLLSDRFSAERPKGSFSTLEIQRTEQGDSAMYLCASSLARRSSGNTIYFGEGSWLTVV.

The rearrangement joins TRBV7-8 to TRBJ2-7; 9 bases are shared with TRBD1. The CDR3 spans 14 residues. Unmatched junction bases numbered 9, after V lost 8 bases and J lost 4 bases. Germline-derived CDR1 and CDR2 are SGHVS and FQNEAQ. CDR3 residues: CASGPGTGLYEQYF. CDR3 nucleotide sequence: TGTGCCAGCGGCCCCGGGACAGGGTTATACGAGCAGTACTTC.

The rearrangement joins TRBV19 to TRBJ1-4, with D unclear. Trimming pared 7 bases from V and 8 bases from J, leaving 14 bases between. Germline V gene lookup returns CDR1 LNHDA and CDR2 SQIVND (reference sequence). The CDR3 runs to 13 residues. In DNA form, the CDR3 reads TGTGCCAGTACCTCGGGAGTATGGGAAAAACTGTTTTTT. It specifies CASTSGVWEKLFF.

The chain is built from TRBV13 and TRBJ1-2; no clear D gene. CDR1 and CDR2 from the germline V gene are PRHDT and FYEKMQ (reference sequence). V was pared by 5 bases and J by 5 bases, with 18 bases between. The CDR3 runs 15 residues. The CDR3 here is CASSGTGPSGYGYTF. CDR3 DNA: TGTGCCAGCAGCGGCACCGGGCCAAGTGGGTATGGCTACACCTTC.

This chain connects TRBV11-2 to TRBJ2-2; D is uncertain. Trimming removed 4 bases from V and 9 bases from J, with 6 bases in between. CDR3 length equals 11 residues. Germline V gene data show CDR1 as SGHAT and CDR2 as FQNNGV. This CDR3 is CASSSTRELFF. Written as DNA, the CDR3 is TGTGCCAGCAGCTCCACTAGGGAGCTGTTTTTT.

The chain carries TRBV3-1 and TRBJ2-5, with D hard to call. Germline V CDR1 and CDR2: LGHDT, YNNKEL (reference sequence). Between the trimmed V and J ends, which lost 0 bases and 2 bases, there was a span of 19 bases. This CDR3 has 18 amino acids. This CDR3 is CASSQDRARRKIQETQYF. The DNA for the CDR3 is TGTGCCAGCAGCCAAGATAGGGCGCGACGGAAGATTCAAGAGACCCAGTACTTC.

This clonotype was picked up one time. The chain couples TRBV4-1 to TRBJ2-7; 10 bases are a match to TRBD2. Germline V CDR1 and CDR2: MGHRA, YSYEKL. V lost 8 bases and J lost 0; bases outside the gene matches: 1. The CDR3 is 13 residues long. The CDR3, as DNA: TGCGCCAGCGGGACTAGCGACTCCTACGAGCAGTACTTC. Amino acid sequence: CASGTSDSYEQYF.

The chain is built from TRBV3-1 and TRBJ2-1; possibly TRBD2 for D (6 bases). V lost 5 bases and J lost 3, with 17 bases in between. There are 16 residues in the CDR3. The germline V gene encodes CDR1 LGHDT and CDR2 YNNKEL (reference sequence). The CDR3 is CASSVNRESYYNEQFF. Written as DNA, the CDR3 is TGTGCCAGCAGCGTAAACCGGGAGAGCTACTACAATGAGCAGTTCTTC.

This chain connects TRBV29-1 to TRBJ2-2; D is uncertain. The length of the CDR3 is 11 residues. Looked up from germline, CDR1 is SQVTM and CDR2 is ANQGSEA. Trimming cost V 6 bases and J 1 base, with 3 bases left between them. CDR3 amino acids: CSVLNTGELFF. In DNA, the CDR3 is TGCAGCGTGCTGAACACCGGGGAGCTGTTTTTT.